The clone carrying this TCR beta chain was counted between two and nine times. What it binds is unknown. PCR used 60 Vbeta primers and 13 Jbeta primers. Profiled with immunoSEQ multiplex PCR; TCRdb holds only in-frame clones, not every one. The sample shows more than 90,000 clones, about 75% of them seen only once. The sample is drawn from a study of cytomegalovirus exposure and HLA in healthy donors. Background on the study: Genotyping showed 70% to 90% of almost 400 donors falling in the Caucasian-associated ancestry cluster. Study-wide points: Later on, an analysis found that several of the most significant clusters appeared to be linked to common viral pathogens, which included parvovirus B19.

This CDR3 region has 14 residues. V lost 0 bases, J lost 3 bases, and 9 bases lay in between. Per germline, CDR1 SGHRS and CDR2 YFSETQ. The sequence was collected from a man aged 35-49 years in good health and CMV-seropositive. The rearrangement joins TRBV5-1 to TRBJ2-5; perhaps TRBD2 as D (7 bases). The sequenced material came from PBMCs. The CDR3 nucleotides are TGCGCCAGCAGCTTGGGGGGGGGCGAAGAGACCCAGTACTTC. Protein product: CASSLGGGEETQYF.